One and the same sample provided the 14 T cell receptor beta chains below, sequenced in a study of T-cell memory formation after mild COVID-19. TCRdb re-called the 5' RACE reads through MiXCR, storing one row per CDR3 protein. The data hold around 300,000 distinct CDR3 sequences, with 13% observed a single time. Material: PBMCs or a T cell subset sorted from them (not recorded which). The receptors originated from a man between 18 and 35 years old who had mild COVID-19 (a few samples of this study predate the infection). Cell type and time point are not known.

J is TRBJ2-7 and V is TRBV7-9, with D possibly TRBD1 on 6 matching bases. This CDR3 has 15 residues. Germline lookup yields CDR1 SEHNR and CDR2 FQNEAQ (reference sequence). The V end lost 3 bases, the J end lost 2 bases, and 14 bases lay between the germline ends. DNA of the CDR3: TGTGCCAGCAGCTTTATCGGAGCAGGGGCCTACGAGCAGTACTTC. Translated: CASSFIGAGAYEQYF.

This clonotype was seen a few times. This chain links TRBV7-3 with TRBJ2-1; maybe TRBD2 (5 bases). V lost 7 bases, J lost 7 bases, and 11 bases lay in between. Germline V gene sequence: CDR1 SGHTA, CDR2 FQGTGA. The CDR3 has 12 residues. CDR3 nucleotides: TGTGCCAGCACCCCCAGCGGTAATGAGCAGTTCTTC. This gives the protein CASTPSGNEQFF. Based on the CDR3 plus reference TRBV7-3 and TRBJ2-1, the full variable domain is GAGVSQTPSNKVTEKGKYVELRCDPISGHTALYWYRQSLGQGPEFLIYFQGTGAADDSGLPNDRFFAVRPEGSVSTLKIQRTERGDSAVYLCASTPSGNEQFFGPGTRLTVL.

This chain connects TRBV11-2 to TRBJ2-5; 9 nucleotides match TRBD2. The germline V gene has CDR1 SGHAT and CDR2 FQNNGV. The length of the CDR3 is 15 residues. Losses at the gene ends were 1 base for V and 7 bases for J; bases not matched to a gene: 7. The CDR3 spells CASSLVASGGTTQYF. The CDR3 nucleotides read TGTGCCAGCAGCTTAGTGGCCAGCGGGGGGACGACCCAGTACTTC.

The chain couples TRBV7-2 to TRBJ1-2; D remains ambiguous. From germline, CDR1 is SGHTA and CDR2 FQGNSA. Trimming removed 6 bases from V and 3 bases from J, with 14 bases in between. This CDR3 spans 14 amino acids. Here the CDR3 DNA reads TGTGCCAGCAGTTCCGGTGGGTTCTACTATGGCTACACCTTC. Encoded protein: CASSSGGFYYGYTF.

This clonotype was seen repeatedly, ten times or more. The rearrangement links TRBV11-2 to TRBJ1-2; no clear D. The CDR3 extends over 13 amino acids. Trimming took 4 bases from V and 4 from J, leaving 10 bases between them. The germline CDR1 and CDR2 sequences are SGHAT and FQNNGV. The CDR3 loop is CASSYVAGYGYTF. In nucleotides, the CDR3 is TGTGCCAGCAGCTACGTCGCTGGCTATGGCTACACCTTC.

DNA of the CDR3: TGTGCCAGCTCACCACGGTCGGGAGGAGAGACCCAGTACTTC. This translates into CASSPRSGGETQYF. The rearrangement uses TRBV18 and TRBJ2-5; 7 nucleotides agree with TRBD2. Looked up from germline, CDR1 is KGHSH and CDR2 is LQKENI. The CDR3 has 14 residues. V gave up 1 base and J gave up 4 bases; unmatched junction bases: 3. Combining the CDR3 with reference TRBV18 and TRBJ2-5 gives the whole variable domain NAGVMQNPRHLVRRRGQEARLRCSPMKGHSHVYWYRQLPEEGLKFMVYLQKENIIDESGMPKERFSAEFPKEGPSILRIQQVVRGDSAAYFCASSPRSGGETQYFGPGTRLLVL.

The chain carries TRBV27 and TRBJ2-7; tentative D call: TRBD1 (6 bases). CDR1 and CDR2 from the germline V gene are MNHEY and SMNVEV (reference sequence). CDR3 size: 14 residues. The V end lost 6 bases, the J end lost 0 bases, and 12 bases lay between the germline ends. CDR3 sequence: CASSLSGDSYEQYF. In DNA form, the CDR3 reads TGTGCCAGCAGCCTTTCAGGGGACTCCTACGAGCAGTACTTC.

There are many counts of this clonotype. J is TRBJ2-7 and V is TRBV20-1, with TRBD2 matching 14 bases. Germline V gene data show CDR1 as DFQATT and CDR2 as SNEGSKA (reference sequence). V dropped 5 bases and J dropped 5; count of bases not matched to a gene: 11. The CDR3 spans 16 residues. The CDR3 loop is CSASTSGGAGFNEQYF. The CDR3 DNA sequence: TGCAGTGCTTCGACTAGCGGGGGGGCCGGTTTTAACGAGCAGTACTTC.

This clonotype was recorded a few times. The chain combines TRBV11-2 with TRBJ2-5; TRBD2 matches 10 bases. Germline CDR1 is SGHAT and CDR2 is FQNNGV. The J segment lost 7 bases and the V segment lost 2 bases, leaving 7 bases of the junction unmatched. This CDR3 region has 15 residues. CDR3 in amino acids: CASSLFVAGGRTQYF. For the CDR3, the DNA is TGTGCCAGCAGCTTATTCGTAGCGGGGGGTCGGACCCAGTACTTC.

The V gene is TRBV7-2, the J gene TRBJ2-1; D is ambiguous. V was clipped by 5 bases and J by 7 bases, with 9 bases between them. Germline CDR1 and CDR2: SGHTA and FQGNSA. The CDR3 has 12 amino acids. CDR3 nucleotides: TGTGCCAGCAGCCAGACCCGGAATGAGCAGTTCTTC. Residues: CASSQTRNEQFF.

The V and J genes are TRBV12-5 and TRBJ2-5, with unresolved D. There are 12 residues in the CDR3. Per the germline V gene, CDR1 is LGHNT and CDR2 is FRNRAP. Trimming took off 2 bases at V and 3 bases at J, with 4 bases between the two ends. The CDR3 nucleotides read TGTGCTAGTGGTTTGATTAAAGAGACCCAGTACTTC. As protein: CASGLIKETQYF.

The V gene is TRBV12-3 or TRBV12-4, the J gene TRBJ2-1; 7 bases are shared with TRBD1. J gave up 1 base and V 8 bases, and 2 bases lay outside the gene matches. There are 13 residues in the CDR3. CDR3 amino acids: CASCRGSYNEQFF. CDR3 DNA sequence: TGTGCCAGCTGCAGGGGGTCCTACAATGAGCAGTTCTTC.

The chain couples TRBV7-9 to TRBJ1-2, with D unresolved. The CDR3 totals 13 residues. In germline, CDR1 is SEHNR, CDR2 FQNEAQ (reference sequence). V was pared by 3 bases and J by 2 bases, with 7 bases between. The chain's CDR3 is CASSFQRNYGYTF. CDR3 bases: TGTGCCAGCAGCTTCCAACGGAACTATGGCTACACCTTC.

This clonotype appeared once. The rearrangement links TRBV5-1 to TRBJ2-1; TRBD2 matches at 9 bases. The CDR3 is 16 residues long. J gave up 1 base and V 3 bases, and 5 bases lay outside the gene matches. Germline V gene data show CDR1 as SGHRS and CDR2 as YFSETQ. As DNA, the CDR3 is TGCGCCAGCAGCTCGAGCGGGGGGCTTTCCTACAATGAGCAGTTCTTC. Protein sequence: CASSSSGGLSYNEQFF. The entire variable domain, with the rest obtained from reference TRBV5-1 and TRBJ2-1, is as follows: KAGVTQTPRYLIKTRGQQVTLSCSPISGHRSVSWYQQTPGQGLQFLFEYFSETQRNKGNFPGRFSGRQFSNSRSEMNVSTLELGDSALYLCASSSSGGLSYNEQFFGPGTRLTVL.